The 16 T cell receptor beta chains listed next were all sequenced from one sample in a study of blood T cell repertoires in COVID-19 (dated by TCRdb to the early 2020s). The protocol used for the library was the immunoSEQ multiplex PCR assay. TCRdb carries this immuneACCESS record with in-frame sequences only. Its versions omit some clonotypes, under half of them owing to an unresolved V gene in the studies checked, with the rest unexplained. This sample comprises tens of thousands of clones, approximately 80% of them detected only once. The ten largest clonotypes hold 5.5% to 6% of the sample. The material sequenced was peripheral blood. All receptors derive from a woman aged 55-69 years with acute or convalescent COVID-19.

The DNA for the CDR3 is TGTGCCAGCAGCTTGCGGAGCTCTGGAAACACCATATATTTT. It codes for CASSLRSSGNTIYF. The chain combines TRBV5-8 with TRBJ1-3; no reliable D call. The ends were cut back, 1 base at V and 0 bases at J, with 5 bases in the middle. From germline, CDR1 is SGHTS and CDR2 YDEGEE. The CDR3 runs to 14 residues.

This chain uses TRBV10-3 with TRBJ1-2; 8 nucleotides agree with TRBD1. J lost 3 bases, V lost 5 bases, and 8 bases had no gene match. Germline CDR1 reads ENHRY; CDR2 reads SYGVKD. The CDR3 runs 15 residues. The CDR3 region has the DNA TGTGCCATCAGTACCCGAGGACAGGGAGACTATGGCTACACCTTC. This translates into CAISTRGQGDYGYTF.

In DNA form, the CDR3 reads TGTGCCAGCAGTCGACAGGGGTTAGGTTCACCCCTCCACTTT. Its translation: CASSRQGLGSPLHF. The rearrangement uses TRBV14 and TRBJ1-6; 8 bases line up with TRBD1. CDR1 and CDR2 from the germline V gene are SGHDN and FVKESK. This CDR3 region has 14 residues. The V segment lost 6 bases and the J segment 9 bases; nucleotides outside the gene matches: 7.

The chain links TRBV19 to TRBJ1-2, with 9 bases identical to TRBD1. Trimming at V came to 8 bases and at J to 1 base, leaving 11 bases not matched to a gene. This CDR3 spans 16 amino acids. The germline gives CDR1 LNHDA, CDR2 SQIVND (reference sequence). Here the CDR3 DNA reads TGTGCCAGTCTAGGCTCCGGGACAGGGAGTAACTATGGCTACACCTTC. It translates to CASLGSGTGSNYGYTF. The full variable domain, with the rest looked up from reference TRBV19 and TRBJ1-2, is DGGITQSPKYLFRKEGQNVTLSCEQNLNHDAMYWYRQDPGQGLRLIYYSQIVNDFQKGDIAEGYSVSREKKESFPLTVTSAQKNPTAFYLCASLGSGTGSNYGYTFGSGTRLTVV.

The chain combines TRBV10-3 with TRBJ2-3; D uncertain. Trimming removed 4 bases from V and 4 bases from J, with 6 bases in between. This CDR3 spans 12 amino acids. Per germline, CDR1 ENHRY and CDR2 SYGVKD. CDR3 loop: CAISALSDTQYF. As DNA, the CDR3 is TGTGCCATCAGTGCTCTGTCAGATACGCAGTATTTT.

The V call is TRBV2, the J call TRBJ1-4; perhaps TRBD1 as D (5 bases). The germline V and J ends were trimmed by 6 bases and 8 bases, with 16 bases remaining between them. CDR1 is SNHLY and CDR2 is FYNNEI in the germline V gene. CDR3 length equals 14 residues. The DNA of the CDR3 is TGTGCCAGCAGGGACCCGCAGGGCTGGGAAAAACTGTTTTTT. It translates to CASRDPQGWEKLFF.

V gene TRBV29-1 combines with J gene TRBJ2-2; no reliable D call. Trimming stripped 6 bases from V and 5 bases from J, with 13 bases between. CDR3 length: 13 amino acids. Germline loops: CDR1 SQVTM, CDR2 ANQGSEA. The CDR3 DNA reads as TGCAGCGTCAATCCCACCGGGACCGGGGAGCTGTTTTTT. This gives the protein CSVNPTGTGELFF.

This chain joins TRBV29-1 and TRBJ1-2, with 7 bases aligning to TRBD1. Germline V lookup: CDR1 SQVTM, CDR2 ANQGSEA. The J segment lost 0 bases and the V segment lost 7 bases, leaving 5 bases of the junction unmatched. The CDR3 runs to 13 residues. The DNA for the CDR3 is TGCAGCGGTGGGGACAGTTCTAACTATGGCTACACCTTC. This sequence encodes CSGGDSSNYGYTF.

The chain uses TRBV28 and TRBJ2-1; a possible D gene is TRBD2 (5 bases). V was shortened by 5 bases and J by 7 bases, with 9 bases between the two germline ends. This CDR3 region has 12 residues. Germline V gene lookup returns CDR1 MDHEN and CDR2 SYDVKM. The CDR3 DNA follows: TGTGCCAGCAGTGGGAGTAGGAATGAGCAGTTCTTC. Translated, it gives CASSGSRNEQFF.

The chain combines TRBV7-9 with TRBJ2-3; D is possibly TRBD1 (6 bases). The CDR3 totals 13 residues. Germline V CDR1 and CDR2: SEHNR, FQNEAQ (reference sequence). The V end lost 5 bases, the J end lost 6 bases, and 12 bases lay between the germline ends. This chain's CDR3 is CASSRSTGDTQYF. As DNA, the CDR3 is TGTGCCAGCAGCCGATCCACAGGGGATACGCAGTATTTT.

V is TRBV9 and J is TRBJ1-4, with a weak D call TRBD1 (5 bases). Germline V gives CDR1 SGDLS, CDR2 YYNGEE. The CDR3 totals 12 residues. Trimming cost V 3 bases and J 11 bases, with 11 bases left between them. CDR3 sequence reads: CASSAQGGKLFF. The DNA of the CDR3 is TGTGCCAGCAGCGCCCAGGGTGGGAAACTGTTTTTT.

V is TRBV9 and J is TRBJ1-2; weak D call: TRBD1 (5 bases). The CDR3 has 16 residues. Germline CDR1 SGDLS, CDR2 YYNGEE. The germline V and J ends were trimmed by 2 bases and 0 bases, with 14 bases remaining between them. The CDR3 nucleotides are TGTGCCAGCAGCGTGGGGGGACCTGACTCTAACTATGGCTACACCTTC. This sequence encodes CASSVGGPDSNYGYTF.

The genes are TRBV9 and TRBJ2-3; D call uncertain. The CDR3 length is 16 residues. V dropped 4 bases and J dropped 1 base, with 16 bases sitting between them. Germline CDR1 and CDR2: SGDLS and YYNGEE. CDR3 protein: CASSPQSLGGTDTQYF. In DNA form, the CDR3 reads TGTGCCAGCAGCCCACAGAGTTTAGGTGGCACAGATACGCAGTATTTT. The complete variable domain, with remaining parts taken from reference TRBV9 and TRBJ2-3, reads DSGVTQTPKHLITATGQRVTLRCSPRSGDLSVYWYQQSLDQGLQFLIQYYNGEERAKGNILERFSAQQFPDLHSELNLSSLELGDSALYFCASSPQSLGGTDTQYFGPGTRLTVL.

This clone showed up just once. The J gene is TRBJ2-1, the V gene TRBV9; 7 positions match TRBD1. The CDR3 sequence is 15 residues long. Germline assignment: CDR1 SGDLS and CDR2 YYNGEE. V dropped 3 bases and J dropped 7; count of bases not matched to a gene: 10. As DNA, the CDR3 is TGTGCCAGCAGCGCAAGGGGGCGGGTATTGAATGAGCAGTTCTTC. It translates to CASSARGRVLNEQFF.

The chain recombines TRBV5-1 with TRBJ2-7, with 9 bases identical to TRBD1. With 0 bases clipped from V and 3 bases from J, the junction kept 4 bases outside the gene matches. The germline CDR1 and CDR2 sequences are SGHRS and YFSETQ. There are 15 residues in the CDR3. In nucleotides, the CDR3 is TGCGCCAGCAGCTTGGGACCGGGACAGGGCTACGAGCAGTACTTC. Its protein is CASSLGPGQGYEQYF.

The chain joins TRBV9 to TRBJ1-6; TRBD1 is a possible D gene (5 bases). The CDR3 totals 18 residues. The ends were cut back, 0 bases at V and 0 bases at J, with 13 bases in the middle. The germline V gene encodes CDR1 SGDLS and CDR2 YYNGEE. Written as DNA, the CDR3 is TGTGCCAGCAGCGTAGGTGCGGGGACGAGCTCCTATAATTCACCCCTCCACTTT. Translating gives CASSVGAGTSSYNSPLHF.